The source of this TCR beta chain is a study of blood T cell repertoires in COVID-19. The wider study: The United States, Italy and Spain were the sources of the acute and convalescent COVID-19 samples. PBMCs, B-cell-depleted T cells, or T cells were the source of the cDNA or gDNA that made up the material.

As originally analysed: How many nucleated cells were present was estimated from reference gene primer amplification. Clones were sequenced by immunoSEQ multiplex PCR, and TCRdb holds only the in-frame ones, with some missing. That table furnishes V, J and clone size, whereas the DNA furnished D and trimming. The sample records a few hundred thousand clones, about 89% being singletons. The TCR comes from a man aged 18 to 30 who had recovered from COVID-19. Sample: peripheral blood.

CDR3 sequence reads: CASSLEGAGEKLFF. CDR3 DNA: TGCGCCAGCAGCCTCGAGGGGGCGGGTGAAAAACTGTTTTTT. The chain joins TRBV5-1 to TRBJ1-4; 7 nucleotides agree with TRBD1. This CDR3 is built from 14 residues. The trim removed 4 bases at V and 7 bases at J, leaving 7 bases unmatched. The germline gives CDR1 SGHRS, CDR2 YFSETQ.